This T cell receptor (beta chain) was retrieved from a study of CD8 T cells in Susac syndrome. Looked up from germline, CDR1 is ENHRY and CDR2 is SYGVKD. The V end lost 0 bases, the J end lost 3 bases, and 6 bases lay between the germline ends. The CDR3 covers 13 residues. The RNA, roughly 0.45 to 1 ug, was put through reverse transcription using random hexamers. TCRdb re-called the immunoSEQ multiplex PCR reads through MiXCR, storing one row per CDR3 protein. The sample lists some 170,000 distinct CDR3 sequences; around 94% were seen once. In blood CD8+ and CD4+ T cells, TCR beta underwent sequencing.

This chain connects TRBV10-3 to TRBJ2-7; D not resolved. The sequence was collected from a human donor with multiple sclerosis. Material for sequencing was CD4+ T cells from PBMCs. The CDR3 DNA reads TGTGCCATCAGTGAGTCGAATGGCTACGAGCAGTACTTC. Translation gives CAISESNGYEQYF.